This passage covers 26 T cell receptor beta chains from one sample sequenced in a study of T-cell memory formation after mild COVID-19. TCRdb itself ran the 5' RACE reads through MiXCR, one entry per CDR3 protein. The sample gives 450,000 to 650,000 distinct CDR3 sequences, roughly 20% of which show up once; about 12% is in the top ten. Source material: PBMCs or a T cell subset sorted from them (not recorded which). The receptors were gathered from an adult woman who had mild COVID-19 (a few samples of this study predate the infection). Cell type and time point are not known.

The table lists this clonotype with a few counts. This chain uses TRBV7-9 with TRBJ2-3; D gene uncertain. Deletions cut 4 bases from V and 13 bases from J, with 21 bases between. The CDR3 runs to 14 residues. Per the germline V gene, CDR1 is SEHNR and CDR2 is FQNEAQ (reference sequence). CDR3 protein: CASSSGVGRTPEYF. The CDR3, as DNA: TGTGCCAGCAGCTCTGGTGTGGGCCGCACTCCGGAGTATTTT.

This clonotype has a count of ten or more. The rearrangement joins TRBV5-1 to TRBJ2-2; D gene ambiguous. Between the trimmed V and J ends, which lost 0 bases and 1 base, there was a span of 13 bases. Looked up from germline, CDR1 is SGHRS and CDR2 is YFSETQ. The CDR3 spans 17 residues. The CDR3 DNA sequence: TGCGCCAGCAGCTTGGGGCCGACGCGGAAGAACACCGGGGAGCTGTTTTTT. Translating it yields CASSLGPTRKNTGELFF.

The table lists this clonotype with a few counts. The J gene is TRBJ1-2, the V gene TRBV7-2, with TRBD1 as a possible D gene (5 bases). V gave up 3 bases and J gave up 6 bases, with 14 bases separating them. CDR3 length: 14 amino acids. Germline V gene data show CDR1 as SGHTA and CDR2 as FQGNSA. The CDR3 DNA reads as TGTGCCAGCAGCTTTCTATTCCAAGGGGATGGCTACACCTTC. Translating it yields CASSFLFQGDGYTF.

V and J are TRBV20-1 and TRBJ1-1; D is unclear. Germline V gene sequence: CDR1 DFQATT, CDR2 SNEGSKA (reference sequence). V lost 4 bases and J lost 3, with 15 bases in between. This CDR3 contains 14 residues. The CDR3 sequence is CSATRPGYHTEAFF. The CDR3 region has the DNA TGCAGTGCTACCCGTCCGGGATACCACACTGAAGCTTTCTTT.

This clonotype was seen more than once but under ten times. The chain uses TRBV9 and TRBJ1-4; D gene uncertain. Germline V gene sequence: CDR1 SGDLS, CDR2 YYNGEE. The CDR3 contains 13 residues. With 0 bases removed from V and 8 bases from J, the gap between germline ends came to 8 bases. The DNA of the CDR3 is TGTGCCAGCAGCGTAGGACGGGAGGAAAAACTGTTTTTT. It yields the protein CASSVGREEKLFF.

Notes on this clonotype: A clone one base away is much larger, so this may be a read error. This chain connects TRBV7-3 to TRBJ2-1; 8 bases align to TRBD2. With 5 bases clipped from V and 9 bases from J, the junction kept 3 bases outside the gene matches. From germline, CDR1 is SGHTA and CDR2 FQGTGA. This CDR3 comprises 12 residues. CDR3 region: CASSPRGGEQFF. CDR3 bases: TGTGCCAGCAGCCCTCGGGGGGGTGAGCAGTTCTTC. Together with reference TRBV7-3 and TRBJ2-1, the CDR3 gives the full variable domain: GAGVSQTPSNKVTEKGKYVELRCDPISGHTALYWYRQSLGQGPEFLIYFQGTGAADDSGLPNDRFFAVRPEGSVSTLKIQRTERGDSAVYLCASSPRGGEQFFGPGTRLTVL.

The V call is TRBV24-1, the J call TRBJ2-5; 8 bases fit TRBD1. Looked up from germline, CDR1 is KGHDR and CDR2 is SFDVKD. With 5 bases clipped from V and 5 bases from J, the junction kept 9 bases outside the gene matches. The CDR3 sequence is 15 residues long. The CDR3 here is CATSGSGGLFETQYF. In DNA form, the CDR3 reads TGTGCCACCAGTGGGTCAGGGGGCTTGTTCGAGACCCAGTACTTC.

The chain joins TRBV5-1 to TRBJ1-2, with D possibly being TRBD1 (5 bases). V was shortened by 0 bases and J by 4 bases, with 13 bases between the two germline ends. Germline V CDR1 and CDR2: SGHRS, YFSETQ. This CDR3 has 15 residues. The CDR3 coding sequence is TGCGCCAGCAGCTTGGAGGGGCGGAACTTCTATGGCTACACCTTC. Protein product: CASSLEGRNFYGYTF.

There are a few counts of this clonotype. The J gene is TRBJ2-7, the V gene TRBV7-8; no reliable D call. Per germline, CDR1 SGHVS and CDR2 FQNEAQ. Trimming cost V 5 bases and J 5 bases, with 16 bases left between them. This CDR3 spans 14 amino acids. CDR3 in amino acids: CASSPYTADDEQYF. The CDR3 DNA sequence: TGTGCCAGCAGCCCATACACGGCGGACGACGAGCAGTACTTC.

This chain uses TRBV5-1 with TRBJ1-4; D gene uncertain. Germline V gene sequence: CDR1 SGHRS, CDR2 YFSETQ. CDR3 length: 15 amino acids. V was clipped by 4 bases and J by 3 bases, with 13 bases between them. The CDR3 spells CASSPSLVPNEKLFF. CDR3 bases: TGCGCCAGCAGCCCATCCCTGGTACCTAATGAAAAACTGTTTTTT.

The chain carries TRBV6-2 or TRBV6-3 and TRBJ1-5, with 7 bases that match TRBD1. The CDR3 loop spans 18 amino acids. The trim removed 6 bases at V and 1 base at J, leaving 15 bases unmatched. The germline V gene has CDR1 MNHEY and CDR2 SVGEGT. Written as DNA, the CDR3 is TGTGCCAGCAGATCCACAGGGGCAAACGTGAAGAGCAATCAGCCCCAGCATTTT. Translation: CASRSTGANVKSNQPQHF.

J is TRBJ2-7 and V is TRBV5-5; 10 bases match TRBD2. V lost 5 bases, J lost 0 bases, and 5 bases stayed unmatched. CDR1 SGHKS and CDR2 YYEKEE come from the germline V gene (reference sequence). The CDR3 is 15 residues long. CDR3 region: CASRRTSGTSYEQYF. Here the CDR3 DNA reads TGTGCCAGCAGAAGGACTAGCGGAACCTCCTACGAGCAGTACTTC.

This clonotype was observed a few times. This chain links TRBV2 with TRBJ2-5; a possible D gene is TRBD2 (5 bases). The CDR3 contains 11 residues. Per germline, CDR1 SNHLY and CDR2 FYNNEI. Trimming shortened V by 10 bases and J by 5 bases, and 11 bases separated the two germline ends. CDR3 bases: TGTGCCAACGCCGGGGTGGAGACCCAGTACTTC. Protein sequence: CANAGVETQYF.

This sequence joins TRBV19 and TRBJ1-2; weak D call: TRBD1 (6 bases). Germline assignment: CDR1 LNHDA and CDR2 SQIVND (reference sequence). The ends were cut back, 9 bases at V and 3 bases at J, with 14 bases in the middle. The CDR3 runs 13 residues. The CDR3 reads CASLTGGDYGYTF. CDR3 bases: TGTGCCAGCCTGACGGGGGGCGACTATGGCTACACCTTC.

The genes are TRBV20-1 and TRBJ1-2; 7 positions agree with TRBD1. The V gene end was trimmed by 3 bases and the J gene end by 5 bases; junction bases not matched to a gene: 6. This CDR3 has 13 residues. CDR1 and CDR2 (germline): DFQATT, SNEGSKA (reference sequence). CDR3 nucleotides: TGCAGTGCTAGGATGACAGGGAAGTATGGCTACACCTTC. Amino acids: CSARMTGKYGYTF.

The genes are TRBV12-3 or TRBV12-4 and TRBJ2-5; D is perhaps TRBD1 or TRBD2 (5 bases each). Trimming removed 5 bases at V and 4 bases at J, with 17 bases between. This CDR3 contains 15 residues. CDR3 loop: CASSPPGPRLETQYF. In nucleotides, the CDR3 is TGTGCCAGCAGTCCTCCGGGACCTCGTTTAGAGACCCAGTACTTC.

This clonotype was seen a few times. DNA of the CDR3: TGTGCCAGCAGTTCCAGGAGCAATCAGCCCCAGCATTTT. It translates to CASSSRSNQPQHF. The J gene is TRBJ1-5, the V gene TRBV27; no definite D call. The V gene lost 4 bases and the J gene lost 1 base, with 5 bases spanning the gap. CDR3 size: 13 residues. CDR1 and CDR2 (germline): MNHEY, SMNVEV (reference sequence).

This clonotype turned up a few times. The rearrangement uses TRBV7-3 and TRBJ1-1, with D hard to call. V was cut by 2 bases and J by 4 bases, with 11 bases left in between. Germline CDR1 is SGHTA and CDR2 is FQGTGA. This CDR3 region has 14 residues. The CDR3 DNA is TGTGCCAGCAGCTTAGGAGGGTTCGGCACTGAAGCTTTCTTT. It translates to CASSLGGFGTEAFF.

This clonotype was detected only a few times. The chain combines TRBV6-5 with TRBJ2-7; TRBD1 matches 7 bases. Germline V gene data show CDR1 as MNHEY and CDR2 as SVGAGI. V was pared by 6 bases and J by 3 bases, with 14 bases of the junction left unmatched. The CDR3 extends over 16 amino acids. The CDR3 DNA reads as TGTGCCAGCAGCCAACGACCGACAGGGAACCACTACGAGCAGTACTTC. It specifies CASSQRPTGNHYEQYF.

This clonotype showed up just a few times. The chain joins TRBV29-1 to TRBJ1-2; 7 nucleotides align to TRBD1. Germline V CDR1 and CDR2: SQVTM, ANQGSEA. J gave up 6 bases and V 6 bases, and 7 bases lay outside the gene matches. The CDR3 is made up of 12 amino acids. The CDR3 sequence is CSVRTGMDGYTF. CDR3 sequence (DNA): TGCAGCGTCCGGACAGGAATGGATGGCTACACCTTC.

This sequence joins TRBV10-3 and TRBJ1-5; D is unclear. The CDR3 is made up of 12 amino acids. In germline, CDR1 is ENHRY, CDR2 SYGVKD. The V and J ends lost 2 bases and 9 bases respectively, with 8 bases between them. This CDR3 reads CAISEEPRPQHF. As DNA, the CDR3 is TGTGCCATCAGTGAGGAACCTCGGCCCCAGCATTTT.

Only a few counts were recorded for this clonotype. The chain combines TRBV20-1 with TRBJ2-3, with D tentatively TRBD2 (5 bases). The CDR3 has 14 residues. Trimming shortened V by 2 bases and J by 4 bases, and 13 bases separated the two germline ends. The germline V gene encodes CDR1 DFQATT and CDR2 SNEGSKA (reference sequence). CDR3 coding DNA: TGCAGTGCTAGACGGGGTACCAGCGCAGATACGCAGTATTTT. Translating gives CSARRGTSADTQYF.

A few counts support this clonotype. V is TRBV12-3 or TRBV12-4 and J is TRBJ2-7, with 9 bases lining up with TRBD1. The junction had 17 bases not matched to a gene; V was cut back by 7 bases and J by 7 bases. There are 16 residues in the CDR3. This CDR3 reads CASNLGQGIDSGEQYF. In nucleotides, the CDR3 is TGTGCCAGCAACCTGGGACAGGGTATTGATTCTGGAGAGCAGTACTTC.

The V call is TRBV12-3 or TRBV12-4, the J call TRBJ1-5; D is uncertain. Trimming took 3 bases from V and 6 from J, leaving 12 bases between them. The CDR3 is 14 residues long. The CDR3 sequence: CASSFGFLTQPQHF. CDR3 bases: TGTGCCAGCAGTTTTGGTTTCCTTACTCAGCCCCAGCATTTT.

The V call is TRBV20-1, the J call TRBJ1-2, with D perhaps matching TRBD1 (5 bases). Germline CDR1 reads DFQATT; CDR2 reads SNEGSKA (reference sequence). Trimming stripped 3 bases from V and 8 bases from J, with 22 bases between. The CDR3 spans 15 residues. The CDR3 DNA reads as TGCAGTGCTAGTTCCTCCCCCGACAGCAGTCTCGGCTACACCTTC. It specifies CSASSSPDSSLGYTF.

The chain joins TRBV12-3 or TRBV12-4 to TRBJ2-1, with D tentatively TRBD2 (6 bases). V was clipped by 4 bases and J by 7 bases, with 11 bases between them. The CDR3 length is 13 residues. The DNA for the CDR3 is TGTGCCAGCAGTTGGGGGGTTTTAAATGAGCAGTTCTTC. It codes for CASSWGVLNEQFF.